The clone carrying this T cell receptor beta chain was recorded many times. Its antigen is still unknown. PBMCs were derived from roughly 10 ml fresh peripheral blood. What was amplified from RNA transcripts were TCR beta CDR3 regions. HTBI primers were used for first-round RT-PCR of the TCR CDR3. TCRdb reprocessed the multiplex PCR reads with MiXCR, giving one entry per CDR3 protein. Here the sample spans approximately 620,000 distinct CDR3 sequences, 16% being singletons. The sample originates from a study of T cells in Graves' hyperthyroidism and ophthalmopathy. Looking at the study overall: Peripheral blood was obtained at initial diagnosis, preceding any treatment. Findings of the study overall: Model predictions of ophthalmopathy came a median 6.5 months before onset. Ophthalmopathy was distinguished from stable hyperthyroidism by 13 V-J signatures.

Trimming removed 1 base from V and 0 bases from J; junction bases left unmatched: 2. The CDR3 consists of 16 residues. The germline gives CDR1 SGHNT, CDR2 YENEEA. Source material: blood. This clonotype was obtained from a woman aged 40-49 years with Graves' ophthalmopathy. V usage is TRBV11-3 and J usage is TRBJ2-3; 9 nucleotides align to TRBD2. CDR3 amino acids: CASSLGGRGSTDTQYF. CDR3 sequence (DNA): TGTGCCAGCAGCTTAGGCGGGAGGGGGAGCACAGATACGCAGTATTTT.